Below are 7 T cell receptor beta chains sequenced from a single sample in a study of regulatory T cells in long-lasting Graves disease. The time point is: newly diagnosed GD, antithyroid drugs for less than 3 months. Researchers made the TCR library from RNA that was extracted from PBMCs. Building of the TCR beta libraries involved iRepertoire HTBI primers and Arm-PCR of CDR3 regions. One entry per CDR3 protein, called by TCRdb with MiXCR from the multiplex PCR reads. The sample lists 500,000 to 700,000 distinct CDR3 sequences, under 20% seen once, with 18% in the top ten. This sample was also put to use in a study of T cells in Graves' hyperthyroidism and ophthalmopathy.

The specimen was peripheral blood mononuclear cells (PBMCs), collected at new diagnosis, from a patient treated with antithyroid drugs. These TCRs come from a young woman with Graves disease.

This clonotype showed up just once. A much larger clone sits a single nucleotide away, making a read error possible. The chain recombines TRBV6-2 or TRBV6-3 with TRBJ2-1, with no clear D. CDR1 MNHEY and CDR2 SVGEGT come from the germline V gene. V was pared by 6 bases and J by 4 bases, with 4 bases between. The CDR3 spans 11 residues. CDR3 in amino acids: CASRKYNEQFF. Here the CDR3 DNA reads TGTGCCAGCAGAAAATACAATGAGCAGTTCTTC.

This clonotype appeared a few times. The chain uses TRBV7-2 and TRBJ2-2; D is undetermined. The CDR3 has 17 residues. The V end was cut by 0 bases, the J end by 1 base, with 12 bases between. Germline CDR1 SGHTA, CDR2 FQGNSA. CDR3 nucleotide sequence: TGTGCCAGCAGCTTAGCGGTATGGCAGCTGAACACCGGGGAGCTGTTTTTT. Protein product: CASSLAVWQLNTGELFF.

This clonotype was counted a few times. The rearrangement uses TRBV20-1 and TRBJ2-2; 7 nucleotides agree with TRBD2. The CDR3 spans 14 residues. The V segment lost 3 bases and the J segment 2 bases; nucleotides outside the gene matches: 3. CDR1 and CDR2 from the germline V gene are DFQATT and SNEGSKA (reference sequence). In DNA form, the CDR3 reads TGCAGTGCTAGGGCGGGAGCAAACACCGGGGAGCTGTTTTTT. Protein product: CSARAGANTGELFF.

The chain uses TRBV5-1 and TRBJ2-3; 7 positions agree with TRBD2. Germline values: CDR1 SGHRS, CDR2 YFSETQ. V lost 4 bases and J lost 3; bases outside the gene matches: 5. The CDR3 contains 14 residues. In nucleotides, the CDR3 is TGCGCCAGCAGCGTCGGACTAGGGACAGATACGCAGTATTTT. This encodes CASSVGLGTDTQYF.

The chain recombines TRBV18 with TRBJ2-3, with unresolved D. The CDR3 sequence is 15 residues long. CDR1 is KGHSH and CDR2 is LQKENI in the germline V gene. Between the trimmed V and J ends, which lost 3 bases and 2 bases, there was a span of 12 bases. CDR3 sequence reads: CASSPFTILTDTQYF. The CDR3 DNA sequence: TGTGCCAGCTCACCTTTCACAATACTCACAGATACGCAGTATTTT.

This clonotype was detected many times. For the CDR3, the DNA is TGTGCCAGCGCGACGGCCGGGACAGGGACCTACGAGCAGTACTTC. This sequence encodes CASATAGTGTYEQYF. V gene TRBV7-9 combines with J gene TRBJ2-7; TRBD1 matches at 9 bases. Trimming took 8 bases from V and 2 from J; bases not matched to a gene: 10. Germline V gives CDR1 SEHNR, CDR2 FQNEAQ (reference sequence). This CDR3 spans 15 amino acids.

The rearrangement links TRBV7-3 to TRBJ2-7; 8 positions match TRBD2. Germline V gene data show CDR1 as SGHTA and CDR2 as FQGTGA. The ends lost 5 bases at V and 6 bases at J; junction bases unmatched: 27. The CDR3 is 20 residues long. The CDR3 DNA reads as TGTGCCAGCAGCCCCAGAGAGCTAGCGGGTACTGGAGGGTCCGGGGGCGAGCAGTACTTC. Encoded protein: CASSPRELAGTGGSGGEQYF. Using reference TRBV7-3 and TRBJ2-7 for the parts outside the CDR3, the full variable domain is GAGVSQTPSNKVTEKGKYVELRCDPISGHTALYWYRQSLGQGPEFLIYFQGTGAADDSGLPNDRFFAVRPEGSVSTLKIQRTERGDSAVYLCASSPRELAGTGGSGGEQYFGPGTRLTVT.